What follows are 24 T cell receptor beta chains derived from one specimen sequenced in a study of CD8 T cells in Susac syndrome (dated by TCRdb to about 2019). Libraries were prepared through the immunoSEQ multiplex PCR assay. RNA was extracted with the RNeasy kit and roughly 0.45 to 1 ug was reverse transcribed using random hexamers. TCRdb trimmed the raw reads at Q25, called clones with MiXCR and kept productive beta chains. Every distinct CDR3 protein forms one entry, paired with its most common genes and DNA. This sample lists some 120,000 distinct CDR3 sequences; around 94% were detected once. The ten largest clones add up to approximately 0.12% of the sample. Source material: CD4+ T cells from PBMCs. The origin of the receptors is a human donor with multiple sclerosis.

The genes are TRBV18 and TRBJ1-5; D may be TRBD1 (5 bases). This CDR3 is 15 amino acids long. Trimming shortened V by 3 bases and J by 0 bases, and 9 bases separated the two germline ends. The germline gives CDR1 KGHSH, CDR2 LQKENI. Written as DNA, the CDR3 is TGTGCCAGCTCACCCAATCAGGGTAGCAATCAGCCCCAGCATTTT. This gives the protein CASSPNQGSNQPQHF.

The chain is built from TRBV18 and TRBJ1-1; possibly TRBD1 for D (6 bases). With 6 bases removed from V and 4 bases from J, the gap between germline ends came to 15 bases. The CDR3 has 14 residues. Germline CDR1 KGHSH, CDR2 LQKENI. The CDR3 nucleotides read TGTGCCAGCTCTTTTACCCGGGGGCTCACTGAAGCTTTCTTT. Residues: CASSFTRGLTEAFF.

This clonotype was picked up one time. The gene calls are TRBV20-1 and TRBJ1-3; 7 bases are shared with TRBD1. Germline lookup yields CDR1 DFQATT and CDR2 SNEGSKA (reference sequence). This CDR3 spans 16 amino acids. Trimming removed 0 bases from V and 4 bases from J; junction bases left unmatched: 9. This chain's CDR3 is CSARDRRGGAGNTIYF. Written as DNA, the CDR3 is TGCAGTGCTAGAGATCGGAGAGGGGGCGCGGGAAACACCATATATTTT.

The V gene is TRBV3-1, the J gene TRBJ1-1; TRBD1 agrees at 9 bases. The CDR3 covers 19 residues. With V trimmed by 5 bases and J by 8 bases, 24 bases remained unmatched. Germline V CDR1 and CDR2: LGHDT, YNNKEL (reference sequence). The CDR3 is CASSTHSQGALLMRSEAFF. The CDR3 nucleotides read TGTGCCAGCAGCACCCACTCACAGGGGGCTCTCCTAATGAGGTCAGAAGCTTTCTTT.

The genes are TRBV12-3 or TRBV12-4 and TRBJ2-1; 11 nucleotides agree with TRBD2. The CDR3 has 15 amino acids. Trimming took 4 bases from V and 4 from J; bases not matched to a gene: 3. The CDR3 nucleotides are TGTGCCAGCAGTTCCCGACTAGCGGGGTACAATGAGCAGTTCTTC. It is translated as CASSSRLAGYNEQFF.

The count of this clonotype is one. The V gene is TRBV29-1, the J gene TRBJ2-1; D is unclear. V was pared by 6 bases and J by 7 bases, with 22 bases between. The CDR3 length is 15 residues. The V gene's germline CDR1 is SQVTM and CDR2 ANQGSEA. CDR3 loop: CSVAKGGRSRNEQFF. The CDR3 DNA reads as TGCAGCGTCGCCAAGGGTGGGCGGTCCAGGAATGAGCAGTTCTTC.

J is TRBJ2-7 and V is TRBV3-1; 11 positions match TRBD2. Germline V gene lookup returns CDR1 LGHDT and CDR2 YNNKEL (reference sequence). This CDR3 is 15 amino acids long. The junction had 7 bases not matched to a gene; V was cut back by 6 bases and J by 3 bases. The CDR3 spells CASRQLAGGDYEQYF. CDR3 nucleotides: TGTGCCAGCAGGCAGCTAGCGGGAGGTGACTACGAGCAGTACTTC.

The chain joins TRBV12-3 or TRBV12-4 to TRBJ1-6; weak D call: TRBD1 (6 bases). The CDR3 totals 14 residues. The V and J ends lost 5 bases and 8 bases respectively, with 13 bases between them. CDR3 in DNA: TGTGCCAGCAGTGGGGGGCGGGCCGATTCACCCCTCCACTTT. Protein sequence: CASSGGRADSPLHF.

This clonotype came up a few times. The gene calls are TRBV12-3 or TRBV12-4 and TRBJ2-7; TRBD1 is a possible D gene (6 bases). V was trimmed by 5 bases and J by 4 bases, leaving 9 bases between them. CDR3 size: 12 residues. The CDR3, as DNA: TGTGCCAGCAGTCGGACAGATTACGAGCAGTACTTC. The encoded protein is CASSRTDYEQYF.

This chain connects TRBV28 to TRBJ2-5; 7 bases are a match to TRBD2. V lost 7 bases to trimming and J lost 4 bases; unmatched junction nucleotides: 12. Germline V gene sequence: CDR1 MDHEN, CDR2 SYDVKM. This CDR3 is built from 15 residues. CDR3 amino acids: CASTSLAGQGETQYF. CDR3 in DNA: TGTGCCAGCACTTCTTTAGCGGGCCAGGGAGAGACCCAGTACTTC.

V and J are TRBV29-1 and TRBJ1-4, with a weak D call TRBD1 (5 bases). The germline V gene encodes CDR1 SQVTM and CDR2 ANQGSEA. Trimming pared 6 bases from V and 8 bases from J, leaving 13 bases between. The CDR3 runs 12 residues. This chain's CDR3 is CSVATGVEKLFF. CDR3 coding DNA: TGCAGCGTCGCTACGGGGGTCGAAAAACTGTTTTTT.

V usage is TRBV7-9 and J usage is TRBJ2-7; D unresolved. Trimming removed 4 bases from V and 8 bases from J, with 21 bases in between. Germline CDR1 reads SEHNR; CDR2 reads FQNEAQ (reference sequence). The CDR3 is 15 amino acids. CDR3 DNA sequence: TGTGCCAGCAGCTCCCTAAGGACGTGGGCGTACCAGCAGTACTTC. This encodes CASSSLRTWAYQQYF. The entire variable domain, with the rest obtained from reference TRBV7-9 and TRBJ2-7, is as follows: DTGVSQNPRHKITKRGQNVTFRCDPISEHNRLYWYRQTLGQGPEFLTYFQNEAQLEKSRLLSDRFSAERPKGSFSTLEIQRTEQGDSAMYLCASSSLRTWAYQQYFGPGTRLTVT.

The V and J genes are TRBV12-3 or TRBV12-4 and TRBJ1-5, with TRBD1 as a possible D gene (5 bases). The V and J ends lost 5 bases and 6 bases respectively, with 11 bases between them. This CDR3 spans 13 amino acids. CDR3 amino acids: CASSRGDAQPQHF. CDR3 coding DNA: TGTGCCAGCAGTCGAGGGGACGCTCAGCCCCAGCATTTT.

This chain connects TRBV7-9 to TRBJ2-3; D ambiguous. Between the trimmed V and J ends, which lost 5 bases and 5 bases, there was a span of 5 bases. There are 11 residues in the CDR3. Germline V lookup: CDR1 SEHNR, CDR2 FQNEAQ (reference sequence). The CDR3 loop is CASSPQDTQYF. CDR3 in DNA: TGTGCCAGCAGCCCTCAAGATACGCAGTATTTT. Looking up the rest from reference TRBV7-9 and TRBJ2-3 gives the full variable domain: DTGVSQNPRHKITKRGQNVTFRCDPISEHNRLYWYRQTLGQGPEFLTYFQNEAQLEKSRLLSDRFSAERPKGSFSTLEIQRTEQGDSAMYLCASSPQDTQYFGPGTRLTVL.

The V gene is TRBV7-9, the J gene TRBJ2-2; no clear D. Germline CDR1 and CDR2: SEHNR and FQNEAQ (reference sequence). This CDR3 has 14 residues. V lost 2 bases and J lost 4, with 8 bases in between. The CDR3 DNA sequence: TGTGCCAGCAGCTTAAGTCTGAGCACCGGGGAGCTGTTTTTT. Protein sequence: CASSLSLSTGELFF.

The rearrangement uses TRBV30 and TRBJ2-1; 9 positions agree with TRBD2. Germline CDR1 is GTSNPN and CDR2 is SVGIG (reference sequence). Trimming removed 3 bases from V and 0 bases from J; junction bases left unmatched: 9. This CDR3 comprises 17 residues. Written as DNA, the CDR3 is TGTGCCTGGAGGATGGTCCGGACTAGCGTCTCCTACAATGAGCAGTTCTTC. Its protein is CAWRMVRTSVSYNEQFF.

The V call is TRBV9, the J call TRBJ2-5; possible D gene TRBD2, 6 bases. CDR3 size: 13 residues. Germline V CDR1 and CDR2: SGDLS, YYNGEE. With 0 bases removed from V and 5 bases from J, the gap between germline ends came to 8 bases. CDR3 coding DNA: TGTGCCAGCAGCGTAGTCGGGGGTGAGACCCAGTACTTC. Its translation is CASSVVGGETQYF.

V usage is TRBV7-6 and J usage is TRBJ1-6, with D possibly being TRBD1 (5 bases). Germline loops: CDR1 SGHVS, CDR2 FNYEAQ. The CDR3 runs 15 residues. Trimming took 0 bases from V and 7 from J, leaving 10 bases between them. In nucleotides, the CDR3 is TGTGCCAGCAGCTTAGCGCAGGGCCTGAATTCACCCCTCCACTTT. This codes for CASSLAQGLNSPLHF.

J is TRBJ2-1 and V is TRBV7-8; the match to TRBD2 covers 8 bases. This CDR3 is 19 amino acids long. Germline CDR1 SGHVS, CDR2 FQNEAQ. J was trimmed by 0 bases and V by 5 bases; bases with no gene match: 15. CDR3 residues: CASSQLPSLAEGSYNEQFF. DNA of the CDR3: TGTGCCAGCAGCCAATTACCCTCACTAGCGGAAGGCTCCTACAATGAGCAGTTCTTC.

The chain joins TRBV4-2 to TRBJ2-7; 7 bases are shared with TRBD1. CDR3 length: 15 residues. With 4 bases clipped from V and 2 bases from J, the junction kept 8 bases outside the gene matches. Germline V gives CDR1 LGHNA, CDR2 YNFKEQ. CDR3 region: CASSLGTASTYEQYF. The CDR3 DNA reads as TGTGCCAGCAGCCTCGGGACAGCCTCCACCTACGAGCAGTACTTC.

CDR3 region: CASSSQGTGVYGYTF. CDR3 nucleotide sequence: TGTGCCAGCAGTTCCCAAGGGACAGGGGTCTATGGCTACACCTTC. This chain connects TRBV12-3 or TRBV12-4 to TRBJ1-2; the match to TRBD1 covers 10 bases. The ends lost 4 bases at V and 4 bases at J; junction bases unmatched: 6. The CDR3 loop spans 15 amino acids.

This clonotype was detected only a few times. V usage is TRBV6-2 or TRBV6-3 and J usage is TRBJ1-6; weak D call: TRBD1 (5 bases). Germline values: CDR1 MNHEY, CDR2 SVGEGT. The CDR3 totals 15 residues. Trimming removed 5 bases from V and 8 bases from J, with 16 bases in between. The CDR3 spells CASSLWDPSDSPLHF. The CDR3 bases are TGTGCCAGCAGTCTATGGGACCCATCGGATTCACCCCTCCACTTT.

The chain links TRBV18 to TRBJ1-2; D uncertain. V shed 5 bases and J shed 8 bases, with 9 bases lying between them. Germline assignment: CDR1 KGHSH and CDR2 LQKENI. The CDR3 has 11 amino acids. CDR3 amino acids: CASSTNEGYTF. In nucleotides, the CDR3 is TGTGCCAGCTCAACTAACGAGGGCTACACCTTC.

V usage is TRBV19 and J usage is TRBJ1-1; D remains unclear. Trimming removed 5 bases at V and 6 bases at J, with 19 bases between. The CDR3 is 15 amino acids. Germline CDR1 LNHDA, CDR2 SQIVND (reference sequence). The CDR3 region is CASSPPGSGGPEAFF. DNA for the CDR3: TGTGCCAGTAGTCCCCCGGGGTCCGGCGGGCCTGAAGCTTTCTTT.